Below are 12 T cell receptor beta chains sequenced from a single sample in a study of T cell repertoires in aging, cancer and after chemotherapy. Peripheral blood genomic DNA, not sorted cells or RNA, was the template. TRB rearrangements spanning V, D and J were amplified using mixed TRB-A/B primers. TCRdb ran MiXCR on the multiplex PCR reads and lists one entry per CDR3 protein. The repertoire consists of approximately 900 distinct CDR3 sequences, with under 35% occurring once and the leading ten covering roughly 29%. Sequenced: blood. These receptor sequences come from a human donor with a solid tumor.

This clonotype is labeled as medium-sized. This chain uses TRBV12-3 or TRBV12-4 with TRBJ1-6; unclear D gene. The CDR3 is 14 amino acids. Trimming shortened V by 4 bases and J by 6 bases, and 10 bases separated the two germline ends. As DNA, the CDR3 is TGTGCCAGCAGTTCCCCGGGAATTAATTCACCCCTCCACTTT. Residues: CASSSPGINSPLHF.

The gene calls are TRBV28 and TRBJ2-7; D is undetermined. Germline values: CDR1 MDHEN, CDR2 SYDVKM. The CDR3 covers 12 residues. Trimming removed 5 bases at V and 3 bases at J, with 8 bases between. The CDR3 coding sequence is TGTGCCAGCAGTCTCGCGTACTACGAGCAGTACTTC. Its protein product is CASSLAYYEQYF.

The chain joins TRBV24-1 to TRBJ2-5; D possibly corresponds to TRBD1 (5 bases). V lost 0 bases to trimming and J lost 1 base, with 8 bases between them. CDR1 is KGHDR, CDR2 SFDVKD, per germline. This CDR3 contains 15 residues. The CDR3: CATSDLDSRQETQYF. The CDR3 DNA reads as TGTGCCACCAGTGATTTGGACAGCCGCCAAGAGACCCAGTACTTC.

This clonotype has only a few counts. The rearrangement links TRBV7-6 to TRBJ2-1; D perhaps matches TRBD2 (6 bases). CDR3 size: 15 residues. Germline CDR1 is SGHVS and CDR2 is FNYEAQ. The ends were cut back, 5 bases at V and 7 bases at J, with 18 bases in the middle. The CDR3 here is CASSPTHLRGNEQFF. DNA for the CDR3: TGTGCCAGCAGCCCGACGCACCTCCGGGGGAATGAGCAGTTCTTC.

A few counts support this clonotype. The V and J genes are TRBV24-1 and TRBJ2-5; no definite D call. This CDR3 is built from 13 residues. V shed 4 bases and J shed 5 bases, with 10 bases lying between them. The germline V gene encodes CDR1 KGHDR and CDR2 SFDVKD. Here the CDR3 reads CATSDPFKETQYF. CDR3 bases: TGTGCCACCAGTGACCCCTTCAAGGAGACCCAGTACTTC.

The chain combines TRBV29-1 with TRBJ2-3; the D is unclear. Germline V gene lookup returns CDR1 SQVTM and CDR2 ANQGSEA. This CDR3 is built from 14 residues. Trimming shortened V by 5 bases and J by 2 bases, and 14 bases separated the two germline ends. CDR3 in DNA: TGCAGCGTTTACCAAGACACCCTCACAGATACGCAGTATTTT. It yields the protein CSVYQDTLTDTQYF.

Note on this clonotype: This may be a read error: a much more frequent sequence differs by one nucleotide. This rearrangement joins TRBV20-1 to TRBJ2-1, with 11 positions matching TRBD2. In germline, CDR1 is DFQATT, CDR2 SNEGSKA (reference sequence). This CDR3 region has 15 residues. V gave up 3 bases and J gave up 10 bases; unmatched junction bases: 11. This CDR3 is CSARIGLAGGYEQFF. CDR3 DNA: TGCAGTGCTAGGATAGGGCTAGCGGGGGGCTACGAGCAGTTCTTC.

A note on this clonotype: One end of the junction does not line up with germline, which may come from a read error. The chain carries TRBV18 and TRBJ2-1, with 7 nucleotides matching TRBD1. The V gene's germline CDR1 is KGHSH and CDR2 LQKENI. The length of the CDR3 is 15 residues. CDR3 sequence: CASSPPNRGINKQFF. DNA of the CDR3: TGTGCCAGCTCACCACCCAACAGGGGAATCAATAAGCAGTTCTTC.

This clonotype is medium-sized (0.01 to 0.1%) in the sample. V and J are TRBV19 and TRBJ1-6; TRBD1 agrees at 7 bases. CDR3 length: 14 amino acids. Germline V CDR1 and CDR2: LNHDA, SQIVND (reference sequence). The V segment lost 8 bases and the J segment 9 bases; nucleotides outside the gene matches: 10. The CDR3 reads CASAIDREGSPLHF. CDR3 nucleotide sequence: TGTGCCAGTGCAATCGACAGGGAAGGTTCACCCCTCCACTTT.

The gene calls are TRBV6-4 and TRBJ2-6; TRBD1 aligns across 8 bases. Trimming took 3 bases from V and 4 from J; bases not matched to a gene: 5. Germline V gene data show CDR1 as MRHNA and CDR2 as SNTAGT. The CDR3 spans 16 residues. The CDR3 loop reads CASSERTGTGANVLTF. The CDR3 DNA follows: TGTGCCAGCAGTGAAAGGACAGGGACCGGGGCCAACGTCCTGACTTTC.

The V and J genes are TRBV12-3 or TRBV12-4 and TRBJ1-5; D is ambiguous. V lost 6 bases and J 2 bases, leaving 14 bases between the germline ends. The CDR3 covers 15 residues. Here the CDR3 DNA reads TGTGCCAGCAGCCCGAAGGGAGTCGGCAATCAGCCCCAGCATTTT. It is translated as CASSPKGVGNQPQHF.

The CDR3 is CASKGGQNNSPLHF. The CDR3 nucleotides read TGTGCCAGTAAAGGGGGGCAGAATAATTCACCCCTCCACTTT. The J gene is TRBJ1-6, the V gene TRBV19; tentative D call: TRBD1 (6 bases). The germline gives CDR1 LNHDA, CDR2 SQIVND (reference sequence). The CDR3 sequence is 14 residues long. Between the trimmed V and J ends, which lost 7 bases and 5 bases, there was a span of 12 bases.